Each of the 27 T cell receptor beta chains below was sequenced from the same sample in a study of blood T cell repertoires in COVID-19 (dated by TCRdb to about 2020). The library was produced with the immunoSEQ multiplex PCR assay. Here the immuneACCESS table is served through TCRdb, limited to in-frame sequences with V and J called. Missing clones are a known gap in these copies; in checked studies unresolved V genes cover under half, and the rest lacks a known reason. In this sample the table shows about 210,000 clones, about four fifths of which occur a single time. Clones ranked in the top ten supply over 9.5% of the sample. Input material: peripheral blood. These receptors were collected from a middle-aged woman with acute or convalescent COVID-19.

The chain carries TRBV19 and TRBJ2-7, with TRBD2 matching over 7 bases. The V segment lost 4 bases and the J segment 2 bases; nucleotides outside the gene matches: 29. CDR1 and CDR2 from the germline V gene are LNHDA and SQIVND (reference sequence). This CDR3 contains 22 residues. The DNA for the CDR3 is TGTGCCAGTAGTACCCCCCCCGGGCGGGGTCGAGTAGGCGGGGGATCAACCTACGAGCAGTACTTC. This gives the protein CASSTPPGRGRVGGGSTYEQYF.

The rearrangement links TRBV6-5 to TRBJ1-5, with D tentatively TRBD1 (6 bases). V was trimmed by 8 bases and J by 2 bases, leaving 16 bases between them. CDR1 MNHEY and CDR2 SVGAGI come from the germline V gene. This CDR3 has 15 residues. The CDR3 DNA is TGTGCCAGCGTTCGGGGGGCCGTGGGCAATCAGCCCCAGCATTTT. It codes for CASVRGAVGNQPQHF.

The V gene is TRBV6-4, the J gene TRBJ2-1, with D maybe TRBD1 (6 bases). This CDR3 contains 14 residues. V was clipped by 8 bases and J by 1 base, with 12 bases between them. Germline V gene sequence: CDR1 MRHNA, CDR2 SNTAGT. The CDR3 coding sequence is TGTGCCAGCCGCAGGGACACATCCTACAATGAGCAGTTCTTC. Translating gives CASRRDTSYNEQFF.

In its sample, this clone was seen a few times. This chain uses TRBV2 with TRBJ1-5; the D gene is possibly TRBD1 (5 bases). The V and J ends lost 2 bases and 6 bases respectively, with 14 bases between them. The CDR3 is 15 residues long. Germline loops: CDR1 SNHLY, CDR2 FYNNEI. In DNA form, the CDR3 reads TGTGCCAGCAGTGAACTAGGGGAAAGGAGTCAGCCCCAGCATTTT. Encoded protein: CASSELGERSQPQHF.

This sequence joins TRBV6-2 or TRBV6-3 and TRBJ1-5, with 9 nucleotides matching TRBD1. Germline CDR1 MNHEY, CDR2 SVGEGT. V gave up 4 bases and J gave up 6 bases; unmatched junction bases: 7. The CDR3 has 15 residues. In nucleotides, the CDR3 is TGTGCCAGCAGTTCGGGACAGGGAGTTTCTCAGCCCCAGCATTTT. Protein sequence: CASSSGQGVSQPQHF.

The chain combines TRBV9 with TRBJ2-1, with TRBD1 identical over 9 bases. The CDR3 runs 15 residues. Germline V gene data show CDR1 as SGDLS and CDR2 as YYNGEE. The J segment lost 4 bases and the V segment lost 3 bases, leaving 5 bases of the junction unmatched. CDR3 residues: CASSERQGEYNEQFF. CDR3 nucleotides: TGTGCCAGCAGCGAAAGACAGGGGGAGTACAATGAGCAGTTCTTC.

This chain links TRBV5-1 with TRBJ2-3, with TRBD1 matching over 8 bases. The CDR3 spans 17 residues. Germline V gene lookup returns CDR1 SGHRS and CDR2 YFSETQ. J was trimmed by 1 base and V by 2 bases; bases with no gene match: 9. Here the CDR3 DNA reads TGCGCCAGCAGCTTAGGGCAGGGGGCTAGCGGCACAGATACGCAGTATTTT. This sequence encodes CASSLGQGASGTDTQYF.

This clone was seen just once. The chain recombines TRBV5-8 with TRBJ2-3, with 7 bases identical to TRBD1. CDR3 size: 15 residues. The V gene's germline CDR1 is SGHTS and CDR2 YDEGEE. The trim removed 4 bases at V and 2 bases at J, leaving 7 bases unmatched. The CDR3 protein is CASSRTTGNTDTQYF. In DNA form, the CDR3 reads TGTGCCAGCAGCCGTACGACAGGGAACACAGATACGCAGTATTTT.

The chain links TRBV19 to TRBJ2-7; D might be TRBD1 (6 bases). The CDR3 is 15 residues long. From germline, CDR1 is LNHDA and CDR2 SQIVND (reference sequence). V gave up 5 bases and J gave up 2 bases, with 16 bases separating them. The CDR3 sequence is CASSPEVGAAYEQYF. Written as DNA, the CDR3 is TGTGCCAGTAGTCCGGAGGTGGGGGCCGCCTACGAGCAGTACTTC.

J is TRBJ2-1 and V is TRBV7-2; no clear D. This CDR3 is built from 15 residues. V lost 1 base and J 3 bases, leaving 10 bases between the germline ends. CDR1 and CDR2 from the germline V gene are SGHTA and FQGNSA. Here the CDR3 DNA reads TGTGCCAGCAGCTTAGGTGCACCCTACTACAATGAGCAGTTCTTC. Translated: CASSLGAPYYNEQFF. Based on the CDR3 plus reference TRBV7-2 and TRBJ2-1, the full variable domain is GAGVSQSPSNKVTEKGKDVELRCDPISGHTALYWYRQSLGQGLEFLIYFQGNSAPDKSGLPSDRFSAERTGGSVSTLTIQRTQQEDSAVYLCASSLGAPYYNEQFFGPGTRLTVL.

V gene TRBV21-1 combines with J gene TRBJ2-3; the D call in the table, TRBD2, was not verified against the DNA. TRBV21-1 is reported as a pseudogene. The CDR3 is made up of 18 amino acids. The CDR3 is CASSIRIPQGGGTDTQYF. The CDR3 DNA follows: TGTGCCAGCAGCATTCGAATCCCACAGGGAGGGGGGACAGATACGCAGTATTTT.

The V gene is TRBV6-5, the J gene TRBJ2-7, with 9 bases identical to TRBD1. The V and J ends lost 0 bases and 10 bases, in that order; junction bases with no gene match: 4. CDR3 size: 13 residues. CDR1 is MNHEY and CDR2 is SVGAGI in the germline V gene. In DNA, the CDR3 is TGTGCCAGCAGTTACTCGGGACAGGGCATCCAGTACTTC. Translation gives CASSYSGQGIQYF.

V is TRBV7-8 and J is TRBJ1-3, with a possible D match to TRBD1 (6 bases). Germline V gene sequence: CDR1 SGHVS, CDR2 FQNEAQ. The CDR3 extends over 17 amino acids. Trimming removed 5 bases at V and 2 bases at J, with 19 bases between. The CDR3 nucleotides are TGTGCCAGCAGCCGTGCCCTGAAACAGGGTGCTGGAAACACCATATATTTT. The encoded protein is CASSRALKQGAGNTIYF.

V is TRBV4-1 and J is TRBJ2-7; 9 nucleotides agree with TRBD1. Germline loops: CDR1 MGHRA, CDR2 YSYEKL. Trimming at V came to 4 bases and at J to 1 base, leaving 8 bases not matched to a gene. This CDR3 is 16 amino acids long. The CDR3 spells CASSLLGQGSSYEQYF. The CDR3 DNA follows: TGCGCCAGCAGCCTCCTCGGACAGGGGTCTTCCTACGAGCAGTACTTC.

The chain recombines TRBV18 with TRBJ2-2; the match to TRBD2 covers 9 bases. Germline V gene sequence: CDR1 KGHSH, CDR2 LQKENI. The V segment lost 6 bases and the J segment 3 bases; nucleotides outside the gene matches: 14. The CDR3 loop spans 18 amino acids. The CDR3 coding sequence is TGTGCCAGCTCTCCTCAGATACTAGCGGGTGACTACACCGGGGAGCTGTTTTTT. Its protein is CASSPQILAGDYTGELFF.

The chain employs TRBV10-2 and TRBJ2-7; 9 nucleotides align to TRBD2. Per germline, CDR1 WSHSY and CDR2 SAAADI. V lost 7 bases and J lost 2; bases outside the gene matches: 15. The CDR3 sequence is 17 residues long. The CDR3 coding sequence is TGCGCCAGCACCGACGCAGTGACTAGCGGAGCTACCTACGAGCAGTACTTC. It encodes CASTDAVTSGATYEQYF.

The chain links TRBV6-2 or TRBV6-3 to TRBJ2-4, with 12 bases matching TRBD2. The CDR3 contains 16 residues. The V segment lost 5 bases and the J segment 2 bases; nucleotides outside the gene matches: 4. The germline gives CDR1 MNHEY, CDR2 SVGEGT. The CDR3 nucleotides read TGTGCCAGCAGTGACGGACTAGCGGGATCCAAAAACATTCAGTACTTC. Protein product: CASSDGLAGSKNIQYF.

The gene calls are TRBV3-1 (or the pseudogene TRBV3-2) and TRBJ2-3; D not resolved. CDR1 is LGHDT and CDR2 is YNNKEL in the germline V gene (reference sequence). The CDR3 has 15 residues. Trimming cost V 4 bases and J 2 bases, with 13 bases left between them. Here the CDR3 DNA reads TGTGCCAGCAGCCCGACAATTAACCCCACAGATACGCAGTATTTT. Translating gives CASSPTINPTDTQYF.

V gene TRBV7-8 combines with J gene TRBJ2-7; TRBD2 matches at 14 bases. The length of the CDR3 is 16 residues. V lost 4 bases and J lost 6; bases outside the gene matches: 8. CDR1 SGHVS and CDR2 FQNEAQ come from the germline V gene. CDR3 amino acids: CASSSPGLAGAVEQYF. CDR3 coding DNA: TGTGCCAGCAGCTCCCCGGGACTAGCGGGAGCGGTCGAGCAGTACTTC.

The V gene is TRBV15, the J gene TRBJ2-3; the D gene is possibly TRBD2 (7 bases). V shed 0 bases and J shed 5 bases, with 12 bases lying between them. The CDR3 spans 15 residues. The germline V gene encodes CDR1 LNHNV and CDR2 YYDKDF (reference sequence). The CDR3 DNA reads TGTGCCACCAGCAGAGAGAGGGGGGGGCTAGATACGCAGTATTTT. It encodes CATSRERGGLDTQYF. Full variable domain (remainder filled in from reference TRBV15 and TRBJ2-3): DAMVIQNPRYQVTQFGKPVTLSCSQTLNHNVMYWYQQKSSQAPKLLFHYYDKDFNNEADTPDNFQSRRPNTSFCFLDIRSPGLGDTAMYLCATSRERGGLDTQYFGPGTRLTVL.

The CDR3 here is CASSLLAGHTGELFF. CDR3 sequence (DNA): TGTGCCAGCAGCTTATTAGCGGGCCACACCGGGGAGCTGTTTTTT. The chain is built from TRBV7-6 and TRBJ2-2; 7 positions match TRBD2. CDR1 is SGHVS and CDR2 is FNYEAQ in the germline V gene. The CDR3 length is 15 residues. The V and J ends lost 2 bases and 3 bases, in that order; junction bases with no gene match: 3.

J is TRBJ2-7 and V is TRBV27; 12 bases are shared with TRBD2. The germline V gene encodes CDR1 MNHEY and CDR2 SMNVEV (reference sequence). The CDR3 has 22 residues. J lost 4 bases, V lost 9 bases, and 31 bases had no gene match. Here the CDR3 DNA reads TGTGCCAGAAGACCCCCCACCGGGACAGACTTGACTAGCGGGAGATACGATTACGAGCAGTACTTC. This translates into CARRPPTGTDLTSGRYDYEQYF.

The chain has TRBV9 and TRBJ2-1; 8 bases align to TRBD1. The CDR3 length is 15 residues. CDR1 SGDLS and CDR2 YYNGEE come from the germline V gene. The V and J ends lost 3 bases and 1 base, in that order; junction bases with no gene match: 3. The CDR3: CASSGGQGSYNEQFF. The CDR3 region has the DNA TGTGCCAGCAGCGGTGGACAGGGTTCCTACAATGAGCAGTTCTTC. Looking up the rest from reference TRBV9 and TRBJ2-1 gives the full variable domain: DSGVTQTPKHLITATGQRVTLRCSPRSGDLSVYWYQQSLDQGLQFLIQYYNGEERAKGNILERFSAQQFPDLHSELNLSSLELGDSALYFCASSGGQGSYNEQFFGPGTRLTVL.

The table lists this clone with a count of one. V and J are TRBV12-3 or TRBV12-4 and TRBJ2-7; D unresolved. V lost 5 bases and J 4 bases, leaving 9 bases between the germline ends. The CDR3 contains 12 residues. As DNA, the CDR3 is TGTGCCAGCAGTCCCGGAGTTTACGAGCAGTACTTC. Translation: CASSPGVYEQYF.

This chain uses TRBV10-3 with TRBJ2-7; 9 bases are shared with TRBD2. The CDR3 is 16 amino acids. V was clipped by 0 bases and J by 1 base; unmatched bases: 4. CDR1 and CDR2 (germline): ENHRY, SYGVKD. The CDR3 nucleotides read TGTGCCATCAGTGAGTCTAAAGCGGGGGGTTCCTACGAGCAGTACTTC. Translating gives CAISESKAGGSYEQYF.

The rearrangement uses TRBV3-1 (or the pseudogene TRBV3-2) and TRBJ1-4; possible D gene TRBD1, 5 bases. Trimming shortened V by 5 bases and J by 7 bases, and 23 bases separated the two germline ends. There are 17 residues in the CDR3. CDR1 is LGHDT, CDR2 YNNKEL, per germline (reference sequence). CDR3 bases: TGTGCCAGCAGCGCTCACCCTCCCCAGGGTCCTGGTGAAAAACTGTTTTTT. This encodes CASSAHPPQGPGEKLFF.

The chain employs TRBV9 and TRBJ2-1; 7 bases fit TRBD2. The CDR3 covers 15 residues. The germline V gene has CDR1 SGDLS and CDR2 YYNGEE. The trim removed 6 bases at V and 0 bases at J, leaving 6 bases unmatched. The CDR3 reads CASTNSGNSYNEQFF. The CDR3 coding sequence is TGTGCCAGCACTAACAGCGGGAACTCCTACAATGAGCAGTTCTTC.